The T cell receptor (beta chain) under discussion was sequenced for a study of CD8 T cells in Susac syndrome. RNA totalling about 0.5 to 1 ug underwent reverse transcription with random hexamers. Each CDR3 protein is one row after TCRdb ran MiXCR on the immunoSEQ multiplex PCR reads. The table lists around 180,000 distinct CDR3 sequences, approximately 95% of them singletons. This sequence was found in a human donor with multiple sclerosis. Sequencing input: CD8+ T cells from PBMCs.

CDR3 in DNA: TGTGCCAGCAGCTTTACACGGGTGGGTTCCTACAATGAGCAGTTCTTC. Its translation is CASSFTRVGSYNEQFF. The J gene is TRBJ2-1, the V gene TRBV7-9; the D is unclear. V was cut by 3 bases and J by 1 base, with 13 bases left in between. The CDR3 runs to 16 residues. CDR1 is SEHNR, CDR2 FQNEAQ, per germline (reference sequence).